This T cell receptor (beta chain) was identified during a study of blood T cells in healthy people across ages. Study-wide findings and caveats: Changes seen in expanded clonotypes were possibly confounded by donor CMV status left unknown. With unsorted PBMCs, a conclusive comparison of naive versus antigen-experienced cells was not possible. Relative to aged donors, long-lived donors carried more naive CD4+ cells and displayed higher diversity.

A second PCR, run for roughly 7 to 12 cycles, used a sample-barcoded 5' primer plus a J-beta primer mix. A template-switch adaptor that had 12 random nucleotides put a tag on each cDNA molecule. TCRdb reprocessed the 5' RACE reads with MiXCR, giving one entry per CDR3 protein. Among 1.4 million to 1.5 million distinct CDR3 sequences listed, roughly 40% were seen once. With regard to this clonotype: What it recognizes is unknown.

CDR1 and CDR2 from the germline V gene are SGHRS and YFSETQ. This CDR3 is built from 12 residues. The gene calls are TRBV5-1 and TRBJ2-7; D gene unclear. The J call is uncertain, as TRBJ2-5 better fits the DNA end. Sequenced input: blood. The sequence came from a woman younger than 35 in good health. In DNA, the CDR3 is TGCGCCAGCAAGGCACCCTTGGAGACCCAGTACTTC. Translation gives CASKAPLETQYF.